The next 10 T cell receptor beta chains were all read from a single sample in a study of CD8 T cells in ankylosing spondylitis. TCRdb passed the 5' RACE reads through MiXCR, listing each CDR3 protein once. The sample has roughly 97,000 distinct CDR3 sequences; roughly 8.3% are singletons. Material for sequencing was blood, either unsorted or a sorted T cell fraction (not recorded which). These receptors originate from a male donor with ankylosing spondylitis or in good health (not recorded which).

In its sample, this clonotype was seen many times. The chain links TRBV27 to TRBJ1-1; TRBD1 aligns across 7 bases. Germline lookup yields CDR1 MNHEY and CDR2 SMNVEV (reference sequence). The CDR3 extends over 15 amino acids. V lost 5 bases and J lost 0; bases outside the gene matches: 6. CDR3 protein: CASSTSTGLNTEAFF. In DNA, the CDR3 is TGTGCCAGCAGTACATCGACAGGGCTGAACACTGAAGCTTTCTTT.

This clonotype came up many times. V gene TRBV19 combines with J gene TRBJ2-3; 11 bases map to TRBD1. Germline V gene data show CDR1 as LNHDA and CDR2 as SQIVND (reference sequence). The CDR3 consists of 14 residues. Unmatched junction bases numbered 3, after V lost 7 bases and J lost 3 bases. Here the CDR3 reads CASMGTGGTDTQYF. The CDR3 nucleotides read TGTGCCAGTATGGGGACAGGGGGTACAGATACGCAGTATTTT.

This clonotype was recorded at least ten times. This chain connects TRBV29-1 to TRBJ1-4; TRBD1 matches 9 bases. The J segment lost 0 bases and the V segment lost 6 bases, leaving 11 bases of the junction unmatched. The CDR3 spans 17 residues. CDR1 is SQVTM and CDR2 is ANQGSEA in the germline V gene. The CDR3 sequence: CSVSGTGRSSTNEKLFF. The CDR3 DNA reads TGCAGCGTGTCGGGGACAGGGAGATCATCAACTAATGAAAAACTGTTTTTT. The full variable domain, with the rest looked up from reference TRBV29-1 and TRBJ1-4, is SAVISQKPSRDICQRGTSLTIQCQVDSQVTMMFWYRQQPGQSLTLIATANQGSEATYESGFVIDKFPISRPNLTFSTLTVSNMSPEDSSIYLCSVSGTGRSSTNEKLFFGSGTQLSVL.

This clonotype was recorded at least ten times. V usage is TRBV7-2 and J usage is TRBJ1-2; 7 positions match TRBD1. Germline V gene lookup returns CDR1 SGHTA and CDR2 FQGNSA. CDR3 length equals 15 residues. After removal of 4 bases from V and 4 bases from J, the junction contained 9 bases not matched to a gene. CDR3 DNA sequence: TGTGCCAGCAGCTCAAGGGACAGAATATCCTATGGCTACACCTTC. Translated: CASSSRDRISYGYTF.

This clonotype appeared many times. The V gene is TRBV7-2, the J gene TRBJ2-3, with D hard to call. This CDR3 is built from 13 residues. Germline V gene lookup returns CDR1 SGHTA and CDR2 FQGNSA. V lost 3 bases and J 2 bases, leaving 6 bases between the germline ends. DNA of the CDR3: TGTGCCAGCAGCTTGCGCAACACAGATACGCAGTATTTT. This codes for CASSLRNTDTQYF. The full variable domain, completed using reference TRBV7-2 and TRBJ2-3, is GAGVSQSPSNKVTEKGKDVELRCDPISGHTALYWYRQSLGQGLEFLIYFQGNSAPDKSGLPSDRFSAERTGGSVSTLTIQRTQQEDSAVYLCASSLRNTDTQYFGPGTRLTVL.

This clonotype was seen many times. The chain couples TRBV5-5 to TRBJ2-1, with no clear D. Trimming shortened V by 0 bases and J by 5 bases, and 15 bases separated the two germline ends. CDR1 and CDR2 from the germline V gene are SGHKS and YYEKEE (reference sequence). This CDR3 is built from 16 residues. CDR3 loop: CASSLVLFAVNNEQFF. CDR3 in DNA: TGTGCCAGCAGCTTGGTTTTGTTTGCGGTAAACAATGAGCAGTTCTTC. The whole variable domain, remainder taken from reference TRBV5-5 and TRBJ2-1, is DAGVTQSPTHLIKTRGQQVTLRCSPISGHKSVSWYQQVLGQGPQFIFQYYEKEERGRGNFPDRFSARQFPNYSSELNVNALLLGDSALYLCASSLVLFAVNNEQFFGPGTRLTVL.

This clonotype has a count of ten or more. The chain carries TRBV15 and TRBJ2-5, with a tentative D call TRBD2 (5 bases). The CDR3 totals 13 residues. Trimming removed 5 bases at V and 4 bases at J, with 11 bases between. The germline V gene has CDR1 LNHNV and CDR2 YYDKDF (reference sequence). The chain's CDR3 is CATSPAGAETQYF. In DNA form, the CDR3 reads TGTGCCACCAGCCCCGCGGGTGCAGAGACCCAGTACTTC.

This clonotype was found many times. The V gene is TRBV5-5, the J gene TRBJ2-1, with 13 bases lining up with TRBD2. The CDR3 runs 16 residues. With 2 bases clipped from V and 4 bases from J, the junction kept 3 bases outside the gene matches. Germline CDR1 SGHKS, CDR2 YYEKEE (reference sequence). Written as DNA, the CDR3 is TGTGCCAGCAGCTTAGGACTAGCGGGAGTGTACAATGAGCAGTTCTTC. Its translation is CASSLGLAGVYNEQFF. Full variable domain (remainder filled in from reference TRBV5-5 and TRBJ2-1): DAGVTQSPTHLIKTRGQQVTLRCSPISGHKSVSWYQQVLGQGPQFIFQYYEKEERGRGNFPDRFSARQFPNYSSELNVNALLLGDSALYLCASSLGLAGVYNEQFFGPGTRLTVL.

This clonotype is a singleton in its sample. A much more abundant neighbour one base away suggests this may be a read error. This sequence joins TRBV7-2 and TRBJ1-2; tentative D call: TRBD1 (6 bases). V was clipped by 5 bases and J by 4 bases, with 17 bases between them. Looked up from germline, CDR1 is SGHTA and CDR2 is FQGNSA. This CDR3 region has 15 residues. Written as DNA, the CDR3 is TGTGCCAGCAGCCCCTATAGACAGGAGGCCTATGGCTACACCTTC. Its protein product is CASSPYRQEAYGYTF.

This clonotype has ten or more counts. The rearrangement links TRBV12-3 or TRBV12-4 to TRBJ1-5, with a tentative D call TRBD1 (6 bases). There are 15 residues in the CDR3. V was clipped by 6 bases and J by 2 bases, with 14 bases between them. DNA for the CDR3: TGTGCCAGCAGCACAGGGTGGGTTGGCAATCAGCCCCAGCATTTT. This encodes CASSTGWVGNQPQHF.